What follows are 26 T cell receptor beta chains derived from one specimen sequenced in a study of cytomegalovirus exposure and HLA in healthy donors. Use of 60 Vbeta and 13 Jbeta primers characterized the PCR. Only in-frame clones appear in the TCRdb table, and some are missing; sequencing was by immunoSEQ multiplex PCR. The sample yields approximately 150,000 clones, 70% to 80% seen once. Sequences were obtained from PBMCs. These receptor sequences come from a female donor in good health and CMV-seronegative.

DNA of the CDR3: TGTGCCAGTAGCGGGGGGGCATTCAATGAGCAGTTCTTC. Translating it yields CASSGGAFNEQFF. The rearrangement joins TRBV6-5 to TRBJ2-1; 11 bases map to TRBD2. This CDR3 comprises 13 residues. The germline CDR1 and CDR2 sequences are MNHEY and SVGAGI. V shed 9 bases, J shed 6 bases, and the junction held 4 bases outside the gene matches.

In this sample, this clone turned up a few times. CDR3 residues: CASSSRGNTQYF. CDR3 DNA sequence: TGTGCCAGCAGCTCCCGAGGGAATACGCAGTATTTT. The J gene is TRBJ2-3, the V gene TRBV7-2; D may be TRBD2 (5 bases). Between the trimmed V and J ends, which lost 4 bases and 7 bases, there was a span of 9 bases. Per the germline V gene, CDR1 is SGHTA and CDR2 is FQGNSA. CDR3 length equals 12 residues. The whole variable domain, remainder taken from reference TRBV7-2 and TRBJ2-3, is GAGVSQSPSNKVTEKGKDVELRCDPISGHTALYWYRQSLGQGLEFLIYFQGNSAPDKSGLPSDRFSAERTGGSVSTLTIQRTQQEDSAVYLCASSSRGNTQYFGPGTRLTVL.

On this clone: The junction shows a germline mismatch at one end, possibly a read error. This chain links TRBV7-7 with TRBJ1-1; 7 bases are a match to TRBD1. The CDR3 consists of 14 residues. The germline V gene encodes CDR1 SSHAT and CDR2 FNYEAQ (reference sequence). CDR3 sequence (DNA): TGTGCTAGCAGGCGTATCACAGGGGACACTGAAGCTTTCTTT. Encoded protein: CASRRITGDTEAFF.

The chain has TRBV5-1 and TRBJ2-3; a weak D match, TRBD2 (7 bases). The CDR3 is made up of 14 amino acids. The V and J ends lost 0 bases and 5 bases respectively, with 10 bases between them. Looked up from germline, CDR1 is SGHRS and CDR2 is YFSETQ. In nucleotides, the CDR3 is TGCGCCAGCAGCTTGGAGCGGGACATAGATACGCAGTATTTT. Translated, it gives CASSLERDIDTQYF.

The V gene is TRBV10-3, the J gene TRBJ2-7, with 13 bases fitting TRBD2. The CDR3 contains 16 residues. J lost 4 bases, V lost 0 bases, and 3 bases had no gene match. Germline V gives CDR1 ENHRY, CDR2 SYGVKD. CDR3: CAISESTSGRLYEQYF. In DNA, the CDR3 is TGTGCCATCAGTGAGTCGACTAGCGGGAGGCTGTACGAGCAGTACTTC.

The genes are TRBV7-7 and TRBJ2-3; TRBD1 aligns across 7 bases. After removal of 5 bases from V and 0 bases from J, the junction contained 5 bases not matched to a gene. The germline CDR1 and CDR2 sequences are SSHAT and FNYEAQ (reference sequence). This CDR3 is 15 amino acids long. The CDR3 DNA follows: TGTGCCAGCAGCCCTGACAGGGACAGCACAGATACGCAGTATTTT. As protein: CASSPDRDSTDTQYF. The full variable domain, in which reference TRBV7-7 and TRBJ2-3 provide the parts outside the CDR3, is GAGVSQSPRYKVTKRGQDVTLRCDPISSHATLYWYQQALGQGPEFLTYFNYEAQPDKSGLPSDRFSAERPEGSISTLTIQRTEQRDSAMYRCASSPDRDSTDTQYFGPGTRLTVL.

The J gene is TRBJ2-6, the V gene TRBV28; D is uncertain. This CDR3 spans 17 amino acids. V was shortened by 3 bases and J by 0 bases, with 12 bases between the two germline ends. In germline, CDR1 is MDHEN, CDR2 SYDVKM. CDR3 region: CASSLSTVSSGANVLTF. For the CDR3, the DNA is TGTGCCAGCAGTTTGAGTACGGTTAGCTCTGGGGCCAACGTCCTGACTTTC.

J is TRBJ2-7 and V is TRBV5-6, with 9 nucleotides matching TRBD2. Losses at the gene ends were 0 bases for V and 6 bases for J; bases not matched to a gene: 13. The CDR3 is 17 amino acids. The germline gives CDR1 SGHDT, CDR2 YYEEEE. CDR3 sequence: CASSLGLSLAGQREQYF. The CDR3 nucleotides are TGTGCCAGCAGCTTGGGATTAAGCCTAGCGGGACAACGCGAGCAGTACTTC.

This clone has a handful of counts. V is TRBV7-9 and J is TRBJ2-7, with 12 nucleotides matching TRBD2. The CDR3 sequence is 15 residues long. The germline V gene encodes CDR1 SEHNR and CDR2 FQNEAQ (reference sequence). V lost 5 bases to trimming and J lost 5 bases; unmatched junction nucleotides: 7. The CDR3 DNA is TGTGCCAGCAGCCGCCTAGCGGGAGGGCCCAACGAGCAGTACTTC. Its protein product is CASSRLAGGPNEQYF.

CDR3 in DNA: TGTGCCAGCAGTGAGACAACCACAGGGAACACTGAAGCTTTCTTT. Translation gives CASSETTTGNTEAFF. The chain joins TRBV6-1 to TRBJ1-1, with D maybe TRBD1 (5 bases). Per germline, CDR1 MNHNS and CDR2 SASEGT. The CDR3 runs 15 residues. With 3 bases removed from V and 1 base from J, the gap between germline ends came to 12 bases.

The chain couples TRBV9 to TRBJ1-2, with D tentatively TRBD1 (5 bases). The germline V gene has CDR1 SGDLS and CDR2 YYNGEE. Between the trimmed V and J ends, which lost 3 bases and 0 bases, there was a span of 9 bases. CDR3 length: 14 amino acids. CDR3 loop: CASSGGTSNYGYTF. CDR3 DNA sequence: TGTGCCAGCAGCGGTGGGACTTCTAACTATGGCTACACCTTC. Drawing the rest from reference TRBV9 and TRBJ1-2, the complete variable domain is DSGVTQTPKHLITATGQRVTLRCSPRSGDLSVYWYQQSLDQGLQFLIQYYNGEERAKGNILERFSAQQFPDLHSELNLSSLELGDSALYFCASSGGTSNYGYTFGSGTRLTVV.

This clone was seen a few times. The V and J genes are TRBV27 and TRBJ2-1, with a weak D call TRBD2 (5 bases). V lost 6 bases and J 12 bases, leaving 18 bases between the germline ends. The CDR3 covers 13 residues. From germline, CDR1 is MNHEY and CDR2 SMNVEV (reference sequence). The CDR3 loop is CASRQSSSQPQFF. Written as DNA, the CDR3 is TGTGCCAGCAGACAGAGCTCTAGCCAGCCGCAGTTCTTC.

The chain couples TRBV2 to TRBJ1-2; D is uncertain. Germline loops: CDR1 SNHLY, CDR2 FYNNEI. CDR3 size: 14 residues. Trimming removed 3 bases at V and 1 base at J, with 9 bases between. The CDR3 is CASSEARLNYGYTF. The CDR3 DNA is TGTGCCAGCAGTGAGGCCAGACTTAACTATGGCTACACCTTC.

The rearrangement uses TRBV5-4 and TRBJ1-4; TRBD1 agrees at 9 bases. The CDR3 loop spans 15 amino acids. J gave up 7 bases and V 3 bases, and 7 bases lay outside the gene matches. Germline V gene data show CDR1 as SGHNT and CDR2 as YYREEE (reference sequence). CDR3 region: CASSWFGTGREKLFF. The DNA of the CDR3 is TGTGCCAGCAGCTGGTTCGGGACAGGGCGTGAAAAACTGTTTTTT. Drawing the rest from reference TRBV5-4 and TRBJ1-4, the complete variable domain is ETGVTQSPTHLIKTRGQQVTLRCSSQSGHNTVSWYQQALGQGPQFIFQYYREEENGRGNFPPRFSGLQFPNYSSELNVNALELDDSALYLCASSWFGTGREKLFFGSGTQLSVL.

The chain couples TRBV27 to TRBJ2-1; 7 bases match TRBD2. J lost 6 bases, V lost 9 bases, and 14 bases had no gene match. From germline, CDR1 is MNHEY and CDR2 SMNVEV (reference sequence). There are 15 residues in the CDR3. CDR3 DNA: TGTGCCAGTTCACAGCCGGGAGGTAAACCCAATGAGCAGTTCTTC. Amino acid sequence: CASSQPGGKPNEQFF.

This clone is a singleton in its sample. The V call is TRBV30, the J call TRBJ2-7; perhaps TRBD2 as D (6 bases). Trimming took 3 bases from V and 5 from J, leaving 11 bases between them. Looked up from germline, CDR1 is GTSNPN and CDR2 is SVGIG (reference sequence). The CDR3 has 12 residues. The CDR3 nucleotides read TGTGCCTGGAGCGGGAGTGTAAACGAGCAGTACTTC. It yields the protein CAWSGSVNEQYF.

This clone has just one count. The rearrangement links TRBV10-3 to TRBJ1-5, with 12 bases identical to TRBD1. The germline gives CDR1 ENHRY, CDR2 SYGVKD. V lost 0 bases and J lost 5; bases outside the gene matches: 2. The length of the CDR3 is 16 residues. CDR3 DNA: TGTGCCATCAGTGAGTCCGGGACAGGGGGCCATCAGCCCCAGCATTTT. Translating it yields CAISESGTGGHQPQHF.

This chain joins TRBV19 and TRBJ1-1; D remains unclear. The germline gives CDR1 LNHDA, CDR2 SQIVND (reference sequence). The CDR3 spans 14 residues. Trimming left V 7 bases short and J 0 bases short, with 12 bases between. CDR3 bases: TGTGCCAGTAAATATAGACAAGTGAACACTGAAGCTTTCTTT. Its translation: CASKYRQVNTEAFF.

A few counts support this clone. The chain has TRBV6-1 and TRBJ2-3; D gene ambiguous. The CDR3 is made up of 12 amino acids. Germline V gives CDR1 MNHNS, CDR2 SASEGT. V was pared by 7 bases and J by 4 bases, with 9 bases between. DNA of the CDR3: TGTGCCAGCAAATCAGAGGCAGATACGCAGTATTTT. It is translated as CASKSEADTQYF.

V usage is TRBV27 and J usage is TRBJ2-2; TRBD1 is a possible D gene (8 bases). V lost 3 bases and J 5 bases, leaving 13 bases between the germline ends. Germline V gives CDR1 MNHEY, CDR2 SMNVEV (reference sequence). The CDR3 consists of 15 residues. CDR3 nucleotides: TGTGCCAGCAGTTTGACAGGGGAGGGGACCGGGGAGCTGTTTTTT. It specifies CASSLTGEGTGELFF.

The chain couples TRBV28 to TRBJ1-5; 7 bases agree with TRBD1. With V trimmed by 5 bases and J by 7 bases, 11 bases remained unmatched. Germline assignment: CDR1 MDHEN and CDR2 SYDVKM. The CDR3 is made up of 15 amino acids. CDR3 sequence reads: CASSPPGQADQPQHF. CDR3 in DNA: TGTGCCAGCAGTCCCCCAGGACAGGCCGACCAGCCCCAGCATTTT.

The CDR3 DNA follows: TGTGCCAGCAGCGTAAGGCAGGGTGGAACCGGGGAGCTGTTTTTT. This codes for CASSVRQGGTGELFF. This chain connects TRBV9 to TRBJ2-2; D is perhaps TRBD1 (5 bases). Germline CDR1 SGDLS, CDR2 YYNGEE. The ends were cut back, 1 base at V and 5 bases at J, with 12 bases in the middle. This CDR3 comprises 15 residues. The entire variable domain, with the rest obtained from reference TRBV9 and TRBJ2-2, is as follows: DSGVTQTPKHLITATGQRVTLRCSPRSGDLSVYWYQQSLDQGLQFLIQYYNGEERAKGNILERFSAQQFPDLHSELNLSSLELGDSALYFCASSVRQGGTGELFFGEGSRLTVL.

The V call is TRBV7-9, the J call TRBJ2-7, with 12 bases lining up with TRBD1. Per the germline V gene, CDR1 is SEHNR and CDR2 is FQNEAQ (reference sequence). J lost 3 bases, V lost 5 bases, and 5 bases had no gene match. CDR3 length: 15 amino acids. CDR3 region: CASSPGTGGFYEQYF. The CDR3 DNA is TGTGCCAGCAGCCCCGGGACAGGGGGCTTCTACGAGCAGTACTTC.

Only a few counts were recorded for this clone. This chain joins TRBV6-6 and TRBJ1-2; D not resolved. V was shortened by 5 bases and J by 8 bases, with 12 bases between the two germline ends. The CDR3 runs to 12 residues. The germline V gene has CDR1 MNHNY and CDR2 SVGAGI (reference sequence). The CDR3 region has the DNA TGTGCCAGCAGTAGGCCCGCGGAAGGCTACACCTTC. It yields the protein CASSRPAEGYTF.

This sequence joins TRBV18 and TRBJ2-2, with TRBD2 identical over 9 bases. Germline lookup yields CDR1 KGHSH and CDR2 LQKENI. The CDR3 contains 16 residues. The junction had 5 bases not matched to a gene; V was cut back by 2 bases and J by 4 bases. CDR3 in DNA: TGTGCCAGCTCACCAGGTAGCGGGAGTACCACCGGGGAGCTGTTTTTT. This encodes CASSPGSGSTTGELFF.

The V gene is TRBV6-6, the J gene TRBJ2-3; TRBD2 aligns across 9 bases. The V gene's germline CDR1 is MNHNY and CDR2 SVGAGI (reference sequence). The V segment lost 5 bases and the J segment 3 bases; nucleotides outside the gene matches: 6. This CDR3 comprises 15 residues. The CDR3 loop reads CASSDSSGATDTQYF. CDR3 in DNA: TGTGCCAGCAGTGATTCTAGCGGGGCGACAGATACGCAGTATTTT.